This entry concerns a single T cell receptor beta chain. Its antigen is undetermined. The data are from a study of CD8+ T cells in alopecia areata. Points from the study as a whole: Scalp sample data also include resident alphabeta T cells from normal skin. A large proportion of expanded lesional clones were detected persisting in scalp and blood during tofacitinib.

Extraction of RNA preceded its reverse transcription into cDNA, which served as the sequencing template. Measured with immunoSEQ multiplex PCR; TCRdb has only the in-frame clones, and not every one. Of about 210,000 clones listed, around two fifths are singletons. Indicated treatment: oral pan-JAK inhibitor, 5-10 mg twice daily. Specimen: CD4+ T cells sorted from blood, collected around week 30, from a patient treated with tofacitinib. The TCR originated in a human donor with alopecia areata.

This CDR3 reads CASSPGGTLGGQETQYF. The CDR3 DNA reads as TGTGCCAGCAGCCCCGGTGGCACCTTGGGAGGCCAAGAGACCCAGTACTTC. The J gene is TRBJ2-5, the V gene TRBV4-2, with D perhaps TRBD2 (6 bases). The germline V gene encodes CDR1 LGHNA and CDR2 YNFKEQ. The length of the CDR3 is 17 residues. V was trimmed by 4 bases and J by 1 base, leaving 19 bases between them.